These 14 T cell receptor beta chains were all obtained from the same sample, sequenced in a study of shared clonotypes between healthy human individuals. The naive CD8 subset, CD45RO-negative cells positively selected for CCR7, excluded terminally differentiated effector memory CD45RA+ cells. TCRdb keeps only in-frame clones here, not all; method: immunoSEQ multiplex PCR. The repertoire consists of approximately 840,000 clones, with about 97% occurring once and the leading ten covering under 0.3%. Material: naive CD8+ T cells sorted from blood. The receptors derive from a man aged 25 to 40 in good health.

V and J are TRBV6-6 and TRBJ1-5, with a weak D call TRBD1 (6 bases). The CDR3 has 12 amino acids. CDR1 is MNHNY, CDR2 SVGAGI, per germline (reference sequence). The V gene lost 6 bases and the J gene lost 4 bases, with 7 bases spanning the gap. The CDR3 DNA follows: TGTGCCAGCAGACAGGGTAATCAGCCCCAGCATTTT. Translated, it gives CASRQGNQPQHF.

This rearrangement joins TRBV11-2 to TRBJ2-1; 11 positions agree with TRBD2. Germline V gives CDR1 SGHAT, CDR2 FQNNGV. CDR3 length: 16 amino acids. J was trimmed by 3 bases and V by 1 base; bases with no gene match: 2. The CDR3 DNA reads as TGTGCCAGCAGCTTAGGACTAGCGGGGATCTACAATGAGCAGTTCTTC. Residues: CASSLGLAGIYNEQFF.

CDR3 sequence: CSVEDHNTGELFF. Written as DNA, the CDR3 is TGCAGCGTTGAAGATCACAACACCGGGGAGCTGTTTTTT. The J gene is TRBJ2-2, the V gene TRBV29-1, with D uncertain. Germline CDR1 is SQVTM and CDR2 is ANQGSEA. The length of the CDR3 is 13 residues. V was pared by 0 bases and J by 2 bases, with 4 bases between.

The gene calls are TRBV7-6 and TRBJ2-1, with D perhaps TRBD1 (5 bases). Trimming removed 2 bases from V and 5 bases from J, with 16 bases in between. The CDR3 is made up of 16 amino acids. The germline V gene encodes CDR1 SGHVS and CDR2 FNYEAQ. The CDR3 DNA sequence: TGTGCCAGCAGCTTACGATTTACAGGAAACAACAATGAGCAGTTCTTC. Amino acid sequence: CASSLRFTGNNNEQFF.

V gene TRBV9 combines with J gene TRBJ2-2, with 10 nucleotides matching TRBD1. The length of the CDR3 is 18 residues. The trim removed 0 bases at V and 2 bases at J, leaving 7 bases unmatched. CDR1 SGDLS and CDR2 YYNGEE come from the germline V gene. The CDR3 is CASSVVAGQGGNTGELFF. The CDR3 bases are TGTGCCAGCAGCGTAGTCGCCGGACAGGGGGGAAACACCGGGGAGCTGTTTTTT. The full variable domain, in which reference TRBV9 and TRBJ2-2 provide the parts outside the CDR3, is DSGVTQTPKHLITATGQRVTLRCSPRSGDLSVYWYQQSLDQGLQFLIQYYNGEERAKGNILERFSAQQFPDLHSELNLSSLELGDSALYFCASSVVAGQGGNTGELFFGEGSRLTVL.

The CDR3 region has the DNA TGTGCCAGCAGTCTGACAGGGGATCAGCCCCAGCATTTT. It codes for CASSLTGDQPQHF. This rearrangement joins TRBV6-5 to TRBJ1-5; 8 bases fit TRBD1. CDR1 MNHEY and CDR2 SVGAGI come from the germline V gene. The V gene end was trimmed by 5 bases and the J gene end by 5 bases; junction bases not matched to a gene: 2. The CDR3 spans 13 residues.

Only one count was recorded for this clone. The rearrangement joins TRBV5-4 to TRBJ2-2; D is possibly TRBD1 or TRBD2 (5 bases each). The CDR3 length is 18 residues. V lost 4 bases to trimming and J lost 1 base, with 20 bases between them. Germline V gene sequence: CDR1 SGHNT, CDR2 YYREEE (reference sequence). For the CDR3, the DNA is TGTGCCAGCAGCGCCGCCCCGGCCGGGACGGTGAACACCGGGGAGCTGTTTTTT. Residues: CASSAAPAGTVNTGELFF.

The V and J genes are TRBV5-1 and TRBJ2-3, with D possibly TRBD1 on 6 matching bases. The CDR3 runs to 16 residues. CDR1 and CDR2 from the germline V gene are SGHRS and YFSETQ. Trimming removed 2 bases at V and 2 bases at J, with 15 bases between. CDR3 in amino acids: CASSLAGDLFTDTQYF. The CDR3 coding sequence is TGCGCCAGCAGCTTAGCAGGGGACCTTTTCACAGATACGCAGTATTTT.

The genes are TRBV11-3 and TRBJ2-7; D not resolved. CDR3 length: 13 amino acids. Per germline, CDR1 SGHNT and CDR2 YENEEA. Trimming took off 2 bases at V and 3 bases at J, with 8 bases between the two ends. The CDR3 nucleotides read TGTGCCAGCAGCTTAAGGCGAGACTACGAGCAGTACTTC. Translated, it gives CASSLRRDYEQYF.

About this clone: Other DNA sequences in the same sample also yield this CDR3. The gene calls are TRBV6-5 and TRBJ2-2; D remains ambiguous. Germline V gives CDR1 MNHEY, CDR2 SVGAGI. The CDR3 contains 13 residues. The ends were cut back, 2 bases at V and 1 base at J, with 2 bases in the middle. CDR3 DNA: TGTGCCAGCAGTTACCTGAACACCGGGGAGCTGTTTTTT. This encodes CASSYLNTGELFF.

This clone was detected only once. The chain's CDR3 is CASSPGLADLQYF. The CDR3 DNA sequence: TGTGCCAGCAGTCCGGGACTAGCGGACCTACAGTATTTT. V is TRBV25-1 and J is TRBJ2-3; the match to TRBD2 covers 11 bases. Per germline, CDR1 MGHDK and CDR2 SYGVNS. With 5 bases clipped from V and 12 bases from J, the junction kept 7 bases outside the gene matches. The length of the CDR3 is 13 residues.

The V gene is TRBV27, the J gene TRBJ1-5, with D hard to call. This CDR3 comprises 12 residues. Germline CDR1 is MNHEY and CDR2 is SMNVEV (reference sequence). Trimming cost V 6 bases and J 2 bases, with 5 bases left between them. The CDR3 protein is CASSAGNQPQHF. The CDR3 DNA sequence: TGTGCCAGCAGCGCCGGCAATCAGCCCCAGCATTTT.

J is TRBJ2-7 and V is TRBV21-1; the table assigns TRBD2, which was not confirmed against the DNA. TRBV21-1 corresponds to a pseudogene. There are 12 residues in the CDR3. Here the CDR3 reads CASTLRFREQYF. CDR3 in DNA: TGTGCCAGCACCCTGAGGTTTAGGGAGCAGTACTTC.

A word on this clone: This CDR3 is also generated by other DNA sequences in the sample. The V call is TRBV5-4, the J call TRBJ2-7, with a tentative D call TRBD2 (5 bases). Trimming removed 0 bases from V and 0 bases from J, with 7 bases in between. This CDR3 has 14 amino acids. Germline V CDR1 and CDR2: SGHNT, YYREEE (reference sequence). CDR3 sequence: CASSLGGISYEQYF. The CDR3 DNA sequence: TGTGCCAGCAGCTTGGGAGGGATCTCCTACGAGCAGTACTTC.